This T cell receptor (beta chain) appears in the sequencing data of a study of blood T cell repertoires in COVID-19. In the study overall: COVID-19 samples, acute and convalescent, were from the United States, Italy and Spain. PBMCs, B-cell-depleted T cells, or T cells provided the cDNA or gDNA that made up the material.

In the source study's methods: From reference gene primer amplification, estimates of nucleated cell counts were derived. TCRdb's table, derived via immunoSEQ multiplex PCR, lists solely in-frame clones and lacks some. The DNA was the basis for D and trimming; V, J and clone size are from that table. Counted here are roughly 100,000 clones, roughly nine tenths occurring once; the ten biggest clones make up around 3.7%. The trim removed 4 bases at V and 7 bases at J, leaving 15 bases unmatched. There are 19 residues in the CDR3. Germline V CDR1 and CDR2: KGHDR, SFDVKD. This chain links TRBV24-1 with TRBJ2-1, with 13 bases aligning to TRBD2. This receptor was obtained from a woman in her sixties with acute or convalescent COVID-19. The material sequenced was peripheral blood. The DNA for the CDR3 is TGTGCCACCAGTGAACTAGGACTAGCGGGAGCACATACGAGAAATGAGCAGTTCTTC. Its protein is CATSELGLAGAHTRNEQFF.